The 27 T cell receptor beta chains in this list originate from one sample, sequenced in a study of cytomegalovirus exposure and HLA in healthy donors. In the PCR, 60 Vbeta and 13 Jbeta primers were used. Method: immunoSEQ multiplex PCR; TCRdb's copy keeps in-frame clones and lacks some. This sample has about 160,000 clones; 87% occur once, and the top ten carry under 0.95%. Sequenced input: PBMCs. The receptors originated from a woman aged 25 to 39 in good health and CMV-seronegative.

The chain combines TRBV6-5 with TRBJ2-5; 12 nucleotides line up with TRBD2. Germline CDR1 and CDR2: MNHEY and SVGAGI. The CDR3 covers 14 residues. After removal of 6 bases from V and 13 bases from J, the junction contained 12 bases not matched to a gene. CDR3 sequence reads: CASRVSSGGAAGYF. CDR3 DNA: TGTGCCAGCAGAGTTTCTAGCGGGGGGGCGGCCGGGTACTTC.

A few counts support this clone. The chain links TRBV7-9 to TRBJ2-7, with 8 bases identical to TRBD1. The germline V gene has CDR1 SEHNR and CDR2 FQNEAQ (reference sequence). The CDR3 is 14 amino acids. The V and J ends lost 2 bases and 5 bases, in that order; junction bases with no gene match: 5. The CDR3 nucleotides read TGTGCCAGCAGCTTATCGACAGGGGTAGACGAGCAGTACTTC. Translating it yields CASSLSTGVDEQYF.

In its sample, this clone was seen once. CDR3 nucleotides: TGTGCCAGCAGCTCGTTGAGACAGGGGGCCAACGTCCTGACTTTC. It is translated as CASSSLRQGANVLTF. The chain uses TRBV11-2 and TRBJ2-6, with D possibly TRBD1 on 5 matching bases. This CDR3 contains 15 residues. The V gene lost 4 bases and the J gene lost 4 bases, with 11 bases spanning the gap. CDR1 and CDR2 from the germline V gene are SGHAT and FQNNGV.

In regard to this clone: The CDR3 does not end in the conserved phenylalanine or tryptophan, so this is likely a read error. This sequence joins TRBV7-2 and TRBJ1-1, with a weak D call TRBD1 (5 bases). The CDR3 totals 12 residues. The V end lost 1 base, the J end lost 6 bases, and 6 bases lay between the germline ends. In germline, CDR1 is SGHTA, CDR2 FQGNSA. The CDR3 reads CASSLGGPEAFL. The CDR3 DNA reads as TGTGCCAGCAGCTTAGGGGGCCCTGAAGCTTTCCTT.

The chain has TRBV7-9 and TRBJ1-6; maybe TRBD1 (5 bases). Trimming took 4 bases from V and 4 from J, leaving 8 bases between them. CDR1 and CDR2 from the germline V gene are SEHNR and FQNEAQ (reference sequence). This CDR3 is built from 14 residues. The CDR3 bases are TGTGCCAGCAGCTCGACAGAATATAATTCACCCCTCCACTTT. Amino acid sequence: CASSSTEYNSPLHF.

The V and J genes are TRBV7-9 and TRBJ2-7, with D possibly TRBD2 on 5 matching bases. CDR1 and CDR2 from the germline V gene are SEHNR and FQNEAQ (reference sequence). This CDR3 comprises 14 residues. Between the trimmed V and J ends, which lost 4 bases and 2 bases, there was a span of 12 bases. In DNA form, the CDR3 reads TGTGCCAGCAGCTCCCCCTGGCGGGCCTACGAGCAGTACTTC. Its translation: CASSSPWRAYEQYF.

This clone appeared once. The CDR3 protein is CASSLWTSGTSYEQYF. The CDR3 DNA sequence: TGCGCCAGCAGCCTATGGACTAGCGGGACATCCTACGAGCAGTACTTC. The V and J genes are TRBV5-1 and TRBJ2-7; 12 nucleotides match TRBD2. Per germline, CDR1 SGHRS and CDR2 YFSETQ. The length of the CDR3 is 16 residues. The J segment lost 1 base and the V segment lost 4 bases, leaving 6 bases of the junction unmatched.

This clone has a single count. The chain employs TRBV18 and TRBJ1-1; 7 nucleotides align to TRBD1. CDR1 is KGHSH, CDR2 LQKENI, per germline. The ends lost 6 bases at V and 1 base at J; junction bases unmatched: 14. The CDR3 runs to 17 residues. The CDR3 spells CASSPRDSPSPNTEAFF. The CDR3 region has the DNA TGTGCCAGCTCTCCAAGGGACAGCCCAAGTCCGAACACTGAAGCTTTCTTT.

The gene calls are TRBV28 and TRBJ1-1; tentative D call: TRBD1 (5 bases). Trimming left V 1 base short and J 4 bases short, with 13 bases between. This CDR3 is built from 15 residues. Germline V gene data show CDR1 as MDHEN and CDR2 as SYDVKM. DNA for the CDR3: TGTGCCAGCAGTTTATTGGGGCCCTCAGGCACTGAAGCTTTCTTT. It codes for CASSLLGPSGTEAFF.

The chain uses TRBV19 and TRBJ2-3; D gene unclear. CDR3 length equals 13 residues. The germline V gene encodes CDR1 LNHDA and CDR2 SQIVND (reference sequence). Trimming cost V 3 bases and J 2 bases, with 6 bases left between them. The CDR3 bases are TGTGCCAGTAGTATTGGCCTCACAGATACGCAGTATTTT. This codes for CASSIGLTDTQYF.

V gene TRBV28 combines with J gene TRBJ1-2, with D unresolved. This CDR3 has 15 residues. Trimming stripped 2 bases from V and 0 bases from J, with 10 bases between. CDR1 is MDHEN and CDR2 is SYDVKM in the germline V gene. The CDR3 region has the DNA TGTGCCAGCAGTTTAAGCGGACGGGCTAACTATGGCTACACCTTC. This translates into CASSLSGRANYGYTF.

The rearrangement links TRBV2 to TRBJ2-3; 7 bases are a match to TRBD1. The V segment lost 6 bases and the J segment 2 bases; nucleotides outside the gene matches: 5. The germline V gene encodes CDR1 SNHLY and CDR2 FYNNEI. This CDR3 spans 14 amino acids. CDR3 bases: TGTGCCAGCAGGCCGGGACAGAACACAGATACGCAGTATTTT. The encoded protein is CASRPGQNTDTQYF.

The chain links TRBV4-3 to TRBJ2-7; TRBD2 matches 11 bases. V dropped 2 bases and J dropped 4; count of bases not matched to a gene: 4. Germline CDR1 LGHNA, CDR2 YSLEER. This CDR3 is 15 amino acids long. CDR3 bases: TGCGCCAGCAGCCAACTAGCGGGGGGAGTATACGAGCAGTACTTC. Its translation is CASSQLAGGVYEQYF.

The V call is TRBV25-1, the J call TRBJ2-1, with 10 bases lining up with TRBD2. Per germline, CDR1 MGHDK and CDR2 SYGVNS. The CDR3 runs 15 residues. V was pared by 8 bases and J by 5 bases, with 9 bases of the junction left unmatched. CDR3 residues: CASRLSGRVNNEQFF. The CDR3 nucleotides read TGTGCCAGCCGACTGAGCGGGAGGGTAAACAATGAGCAGTTCTTC. Full variable domain (rest looked up from reference TRBV25-1 and TRBJ2-1): EADIYQTPRYLVIGTGKKITLECSQTMGHDKMYWYQQDPGMELHLIHYSYGVNSTEKGDLSSESTVSRIRTEHFPLTLESARPSHTSQYLCASRLSGRVNNEQFFGPGTRLTVL.

V gene TRBV5-1 combines with J gene TRBJ2-5; TRBD1 agrees at 9 bases. The DNA end favors TRBJ2-7, so the J call may be wrong. The CDR3 is made up of 15 amino acids. CDR1 and CDR2 from the germline V gene are SGHRS and YFSETQ. DNA for the CDR3: TGCGCCAGCAGCTTGGCGACAGGGGGAAACTACGAGCAGTACTTC. It codes for CASSLATGGNYEQYF.

The V gene is TRBV28, the J gene TRBJ1-2; 7 bases are a match to TRBD1. The V gene end was trimmed by 6 bases and the J gene end by 7 bases; junction bases not matched to a gene: 8. This CDR3 has 13 residues. Germline V gives CDR1 MDHEN, CDR2 SYDVKM. CDR3 amino acids: CASSKQQGFGYTF. The CDR3 DNA reads TGTGCCAGCAGCAAACAACAGGGGTTTGGCTACACCTTC.

The chain is built from TRBV4-2 and TRBJ2-2, with 10 nucleotides matching TRBD1. The CDR3 spans 18 residues. Germline CDR1 LGHNA, CDR2 YNFKEQ. Germline trimming cut 4 bases from V and 0 bases from J; bases unmatched to any gene: 8. CDR3 nucleotide sequence: TGTGCCAGCAGCCCATTCGGGACAGGGGAAGCGAACACCGGGGAGCTGTTTTTT. Translation: CASSPFGTGEANTGELFF.

This clone came up a few times. This CDR3 is CAHRGENQPQHF. The CDR3 nucleotides are TGTGCCCACAGGGGAGAGAATCAGCCCCAGCATTTT. The chain recombines TRBV10-3 with TRBJ1-5; 7 bases align to TRBD1. V dropped 11 bases and J dropped 4; count of bases not matched to a gene: 5. Looked up from germline, CDR1 is ENHRY and CDR2 is SYGVKD. This CDR3 contains 12 residues.

The rearrangement links TRBV25-1 to TRBJ2-1; 7 nucleotides match TRBD2. Germline V gene sequence: CDR1 MGHDK, CDR2 SYGVNS. J was trimmed by 3 bases and V by 7 bases; bases with no gene match: 9. The CDR3 has 15 amino acids. CDR3 residues: CASMGGRDIYNEQFF. The CDR3, as DNA: TGTGCCAGCATGGGCGGGAGAGATATCTACAATGAGCAGTTCTTC.

V usage is TRBV7-6 and J usage is TRBJ2-5; D may be TRBD2 (7 bases). The V gene lost 5 bases and the J gene lost 7 bases, with 20 bases spanning the gap. CDR1 SGHVS and CDR2 FNYEAQ come from the germline V gene. The CDR3 contains 15 residues. CDR3 sequence reads: CASSTKGGGPVTQYF. CDR3 DNA: TGTGCCAGCAGCACGAAGGGAGGGGGTCCGGTGACCCAGTACTTC.

The chain couples TRBV9 to TRBJ1-3; the match to TRBD1 covers 7 bases. With 4 bases clipped from V and 2 bases from J, the junction kept 6 bases outside the gene matches. CDR1 and CDR2 (germline): SGDLS, YYNGEE. This CDR3 has 15 residues. The CDR3 sequence is CASSRQGDAGNTIYF. The DNA of the CDR3 is TGTGCCAGCAGCCGACAGGGAGACGCTGGAAACACCATATATTTT.

The chain employs TRBV5-1 and TRBJ2-5; weak D call: TRBD2 (6 bases). The J call is doubtful: the DNA matches TRBJ2-7 better. This CDR3 has 13 amino acids. Germline V gives CDR1 SGHRS, CDR2 YFSETQ. CDR3 sequence (DNA): TGCGCCAGCAGCCGGGAGCGGATCTACGAGCAGTACTTC. Protein: CASSRERIYEQYF.

The CDR3 DNA follows: TGTGCCAGCAGTGAAGCGAAGGGTTTCAGGACATATTCCCTTGGAGCTTTCTTT. Translated: CASSEAKGFRTYSLGAFF. This chain joins TRBV6-1 and TRBJ1-1, with D possibly being TRBD1 (5 bases). Germline lookup yields CDR1 MNHNS and CDR2 SASEGT. The CDR3 sequence is 18 residues long. Trimming left V 0 bases short and J 10 bases short, with 27 bases between.

This clone was observed once. One junction end disagrees with the germline gene, perhaps due to a read error. The chain has TRBV4-1 and TRBJ2-2; maybe TRBD1 (6 bases). Per germline, CDR1 MGHRA and CDR2 YSYEKL. The CDR3 is 12 amino acids. This CDR3 reads CAGSRGPGELFF. DNA for the CDR3: TGCGCCGGCAGCAGGGGCCCCGGGGAGCTGTTTTTT.

In its sample, this clone was seen once. The rearrangement uses TRBV7-8 and TRBJ1-1; D possibly corresponds to TRBD1 (6 bases). Germline-derived CDR1 and CDR2 are SGHVS and FQNEAQ. This CDR3 is 15 amino acids long. Between the trimmed V and J ends, which lost 5 bases and 12 bases, there was a span of 25 bases. CDR3 in amino acids: CASSISGGQGSYTFF. The CDR3 DNA follows: TGTGCCAGCAGCATAAGCGGGGGCCAGGGATCCTATACTTTCTTT.

CDR3 bases: TGTGCCAGCAGCTTAAGGCTAGCGGGGGGGGGAAACACAGATACGCAGTATTTT. Its translation is CASSLRLAGGGNTDTQYF. The rearrangement links TRBV7-2 to TRBJ2-3, with 12 nucleotides matching TRBD2. Per the germline V gene, CDR1 is SGHTA and CDR2 is FQGNSA. The CDR3 sequence is 18 residues long. Trimming at V came to 2 bases and at J to 2 bases, leaving 8 bases not matched to a gene. Variable domain in full (rest from reference TRBV7-2 and TRBJ2-3): GAGVSQSPSNKVTEKGKDVELRCDPISGHTALYWYRQSLGQGLEFLIYFQGNSAPDKSGLPSDRFSAERTGGSVSTLTIQRTQQEDSAVYLCASSLRLAGGGNTDTQYFGPGTRLTVL.

This sequence joins TRBV7-2 and TRBJ1-5; TRBD1 might be the D (5 bases). The CDR3 runs 16 residues. In germline, CDR1 is SGHTA, CDR2 FQGNSA. Between the trimmed V and J ends, which lost 1 base and 0 bases, there was a span of 10 bases. The DNA for the CDR3 is TGTGCCAGCAGCTTAGAAGGGACTTATAGCAATCAGCCCCAGCATTTT. It encodes CASSLEGTYSNQPQHF. Together with reference TRBV7-2 and TRBJ1-5, the CDR3 gives the full variable domain: GAGVSQSPSNKVTEKGKDVELRCDPISGHTALYWYRQSLGQGLEFLIYFQGNSAPDKSGLPSDRFSAERTGGSVSTLTIQRTQQEDSAVYLCASSLEGTYSNQPQHFGDGTRLSIL.